This TCR beta chain was captured in a study of human CD4 T cells and Enterobacteriaceae. The study's findings and limits: Broadly cross-reactive clonotypes: about 60% of the 19 ranked in the top 5%.

All CD4+ cells other than CD45RA+CCR7+CD95- naive cells were sorted as memory, over 95% pure. Concerning this clone itself: Its antigen remains unidentified.

Trimming took 0 bases from V and 2 from J; bases not matched to a gene: 3. Germline V CDR1 and CDR2: WSHSY, SAAADI. There are 15 residues in the CDR3. Assay used: immunoSEQ multiplex PCR; TCRdb lists only in-frame clones, some missing. Here the sample spans fewer than 35,000 clones, around 80% being singletons. Sequencing was carried out using memory CD4+ T cells from blood. This clonotype was sampled from a human donor in good health. The rearrangement uses TRBV10-2 and TRBJ2-7; 8 bases align to TRBD2. In DNA form, the CDR3 reads TGCGCCAGCAGTGAGTCCAGCGGGAGTACCTACGAGCAGTACTTC. Encoded protein: CASSESSGSTYEQYF.